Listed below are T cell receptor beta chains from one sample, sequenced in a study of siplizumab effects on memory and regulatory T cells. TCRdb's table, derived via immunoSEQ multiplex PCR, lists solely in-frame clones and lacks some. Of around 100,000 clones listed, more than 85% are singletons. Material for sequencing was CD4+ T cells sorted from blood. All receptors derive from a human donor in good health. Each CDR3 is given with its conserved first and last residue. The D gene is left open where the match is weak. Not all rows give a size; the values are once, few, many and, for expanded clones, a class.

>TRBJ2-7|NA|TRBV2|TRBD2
TGTGCCAGCACCCCAGCGGGGGTTTCCTACGAGCAGTACTTC
CASTPAGVSYEQYF
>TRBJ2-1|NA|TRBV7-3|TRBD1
TGTGCCAGCAGCTTGGGCGGGACAGGGAGGAATGAGCAGTTCTTC
CASSLGGTGRNEQFF
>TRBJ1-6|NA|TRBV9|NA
TGTGCCAGCAGCGTAGGAGGGAATTCACCCCTCCACTTT
CASSVGGNSPLHF
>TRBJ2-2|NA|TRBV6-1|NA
TGTGCCAGCAGTGAAAGAGGGGGGACACCCACCGGGGAGCTGTTTTTT
CASSERGGTPTGELFF
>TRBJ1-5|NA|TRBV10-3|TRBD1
TGTGCCATCAGTGAGGCCGGACAGGGGGCAGGGTTTGGGAATCAGCCCCAGCATTTT
CAISEAGQGAGFGNQPQHF
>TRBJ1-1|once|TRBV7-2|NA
TGTGCCAGCAGCTTAGATGGTGAAGCTTTCTTT
CASSLDGEAFF
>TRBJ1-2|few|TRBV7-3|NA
TGTGCCAGCAGCTATACAAAGGCTGGGTATGGCTACACCTTC
CASSYTKAGYGYTF
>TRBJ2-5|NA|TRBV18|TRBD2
TGTGCCAGCTCATCCACTAGCGGGGGGGCCCAAGAGACCCAGTACTTC
CASSSTSGGAQETQYF
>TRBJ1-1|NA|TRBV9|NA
TGTGCCAGCAGCGTATCGGGGATGAACACTGAAGCTTTCTTT
CASSVSGMNTEAFF
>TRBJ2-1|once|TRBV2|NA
TGTGCCAGCAGTGCCGGTTGGAGGGGGAAAACCTACAATGAGCAGTTCTTC
CASSAGWRGKTYNEQFF
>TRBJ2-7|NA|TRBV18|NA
TGTGCCAGCTCACCACCAGAGAGGGGACTGGAGAGTTCCGGGACCCGATACGAGCAGTACTTC
CASSPPERGLESSGTRYEQYF
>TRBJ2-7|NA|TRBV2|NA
TGTGCCAGCAGTGGGGGGGGACACCTGAGCTACGAGCAGTACTTC
CASSGGGHLSYEQYF
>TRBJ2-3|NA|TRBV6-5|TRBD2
TGTGCCAGCAGGCGTACTAGCGGGGGCGGAGATACGCAGTATTTT
CASRRTSGGGDTQYF
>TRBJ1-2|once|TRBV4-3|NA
TGCGCCAGCAGCCAAGCCCGTTCCTCTAACTATGGCTACACCTTC
CASSQARSSNYGYTF
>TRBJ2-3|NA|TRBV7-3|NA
TGTGCCAGCAGCTTAACCCCGGTTAGCACAGATACGCAGTATTTT
CASSLTPVSTDTQYF